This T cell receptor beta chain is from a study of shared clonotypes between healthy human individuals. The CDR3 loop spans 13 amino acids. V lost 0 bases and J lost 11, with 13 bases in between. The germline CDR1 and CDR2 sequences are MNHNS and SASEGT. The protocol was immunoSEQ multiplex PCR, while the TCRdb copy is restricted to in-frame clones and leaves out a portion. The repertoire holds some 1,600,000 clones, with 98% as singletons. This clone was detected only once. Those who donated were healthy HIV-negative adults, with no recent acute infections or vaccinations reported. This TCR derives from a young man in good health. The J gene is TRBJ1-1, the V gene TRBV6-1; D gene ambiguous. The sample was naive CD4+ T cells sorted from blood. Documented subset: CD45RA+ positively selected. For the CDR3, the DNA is TGTGCCAGCAGTGAAGCTTATCTTTCATCGGCTTTCTTT. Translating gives CASSEAYLSSAFF.